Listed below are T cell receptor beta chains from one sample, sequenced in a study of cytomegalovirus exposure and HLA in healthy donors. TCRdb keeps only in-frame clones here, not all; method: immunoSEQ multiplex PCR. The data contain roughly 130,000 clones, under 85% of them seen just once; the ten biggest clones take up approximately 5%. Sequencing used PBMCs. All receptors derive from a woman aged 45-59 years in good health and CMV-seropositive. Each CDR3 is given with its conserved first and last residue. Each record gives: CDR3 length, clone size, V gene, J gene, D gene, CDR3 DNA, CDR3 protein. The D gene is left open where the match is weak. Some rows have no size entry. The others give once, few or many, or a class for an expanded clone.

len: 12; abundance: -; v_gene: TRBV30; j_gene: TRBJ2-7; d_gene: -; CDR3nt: TGTGCCTGGAGTAGCGGCGGGTACGAGCAGTACTTC; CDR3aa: CAWSSGGYEQYF
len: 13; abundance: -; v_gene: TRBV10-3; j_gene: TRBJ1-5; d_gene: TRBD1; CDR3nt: TGTGCCATCAGTGCGACAGGGGATCAGCCCCAGCATTTT; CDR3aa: CAISATGDQPQHF
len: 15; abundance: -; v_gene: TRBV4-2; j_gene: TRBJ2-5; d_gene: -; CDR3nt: TGTGCCAGCAGCCAATCGACAGTGACACAAGAGACCCAGTACTTC; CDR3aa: CASSQSTVTQETQYF
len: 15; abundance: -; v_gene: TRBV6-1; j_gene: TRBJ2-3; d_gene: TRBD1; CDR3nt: TGTGCCAGTGGGGGGCCCGGACAGGGAACAGATACGCAGTATTTT; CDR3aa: CASGGPGQGTDTQYF
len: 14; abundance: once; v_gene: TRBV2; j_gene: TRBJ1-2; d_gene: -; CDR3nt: TGTGCCAGCAGTGAAAGCCAGGGGAATCGTGGCTACACCTTC; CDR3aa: CASSESQGNRGYTF
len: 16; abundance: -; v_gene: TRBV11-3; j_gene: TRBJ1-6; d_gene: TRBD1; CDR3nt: TGTGCCAGCAGCAGCGGACAGGGATCTTTTAATTCACCCCTCCACTTT; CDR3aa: CASSSGQGSFNSPLHF
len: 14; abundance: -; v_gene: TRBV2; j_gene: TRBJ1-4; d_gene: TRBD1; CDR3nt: TGTGCCAGCAGTTGGACAGGGGGTAGAGAAAAACTGTTTTTT; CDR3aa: CASSWTGGREKLFF
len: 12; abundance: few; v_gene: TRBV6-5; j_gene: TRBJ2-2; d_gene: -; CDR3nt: TGTGCCAGCGACAGGAGCACCGGGGAGCTGTTTTTT; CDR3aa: CASDRSTGELFF
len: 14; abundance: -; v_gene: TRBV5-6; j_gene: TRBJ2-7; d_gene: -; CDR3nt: TGTGCCAGCAGCTTGATACTCGCTCGGTACGAGCAGTACTTC; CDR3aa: CASSLILARYEQYF
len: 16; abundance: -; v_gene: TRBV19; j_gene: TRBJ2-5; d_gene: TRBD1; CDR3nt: TGTGCCAGTAGTATAGTAACAAGGACAGGAGAAGAGACCCAGTACTTC; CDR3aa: CASSIVTRTGEETQYF
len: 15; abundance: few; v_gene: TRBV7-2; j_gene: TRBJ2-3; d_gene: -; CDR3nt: TGTGCCAGCAGCCCCGAGGGGGGGTTCACAGATACGCAGTATTTT; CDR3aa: CASSPEGGFTDTQYF
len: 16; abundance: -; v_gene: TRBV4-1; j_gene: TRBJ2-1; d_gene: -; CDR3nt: TGCGCCAGCAGCCATCTGGGGCAGGGGCGTCCCAATGAGCAGTTCTTC; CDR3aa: CASSHLGQGRPNEQFF
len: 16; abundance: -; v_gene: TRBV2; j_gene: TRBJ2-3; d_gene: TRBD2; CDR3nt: TGTGCCAGCAGTTCCCCTAGCGGGGGTAACACAGATACGCAGTATTTT; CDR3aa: CASSSPSGGNTDTQYF
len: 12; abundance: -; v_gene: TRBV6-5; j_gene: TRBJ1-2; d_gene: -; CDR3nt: TGTGCCAGCAGGCCAGGGGACTATGGCTACACCTTC; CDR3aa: CASRPGDYGYTF
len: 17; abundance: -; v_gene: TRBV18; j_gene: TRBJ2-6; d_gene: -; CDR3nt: TGTGCCAGCTCACCAATCCTTCCGAGCTCTGGGGCCAACGTCCTGACTTTC; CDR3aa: CASSPILPSSGANVLTF
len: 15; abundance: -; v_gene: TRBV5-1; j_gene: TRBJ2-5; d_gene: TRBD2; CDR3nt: TGCGCCAGCAGCGCCGGGACTAGCGTTCTGGAGACCCAGTACTTC; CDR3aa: CASSAGTSVLETQYF